This T cell receptor (beta chain) stems from a study of Ad26.COV2.S vaccination and SARS-CoV-2 variants. The study, taken as a whole, reports: The TCR-based breadth and depth measures might underestimate overall T cell responses. Comparable non-spike TCR breadth was observed in vaccine and placebo recipients. Following vaccination, spike-specific CD8+ and CD4+ T cell responses reportedly exhibited substantial breadth.

Profiled with immunoSEQ multiplex PCR; TCRdb holds only in-frame clones, not every one. The sample has some 45,000 clones, about 83% seen once; the top ten hold less than 60%. About this clone: Its antigen is still unknown.

Germline assignment: CDR1 MDHEN and CDR2 SYDVKM. There are 16 residues in the CDR3. The V end lost 4 bases, the J end lost 0 bases, and 10 bases lay between the germline ends. The origin of this receptor is a human donor who had recovered from COVID-19. Sequencing used peripheral blood, obtained after recovery from COVID-19. The chain uses TRBV28 and TRBJ1-6; no firm D call. CDR3 region: CASSSPITSYNSPLHF. In DNA form, the CDR3 reads TGTGCCAGCAGTTCCCCGATTACCTCCTATAATTCACCCCTCCACTTT.